This TCR beta chain was sequenced for a study of regulatory T cells in long-lasting Graves disease. About the research overall: Over 5 years of antithyroid drugs with positive TSH receptor antibodies was taken to mean persistent Graves' disease. Findings and caveats of the study: The study found TRBV28, TRBJ1-2 and TRBJ2-5 favored in persistent disease. It is possible that accuracy was reduced by the small size of the sample.

Worth noting for this clonotype: What it recognizes is unknown.

Time point given: persistent/refractory GD, antithyroid drugs over 5 years with positive TRAb. Making the TCR library involved RNA that had been extracted from PBMCs. Arm-PCR with iRepertoire HTBI primers amplified the CDR3 regions for these TCR beta libraries. TCRdb analysed the multiplex PCR reads with MiXCR anew, one entry per CDR3 protein. The table shows approximately 360,000 distinct CDR3 sequences, with approximately 25% occurring only once. The trim removed 2 bases at V and 0 bases at J, leaving 9 bases unmatched. CDR3 length: 18 amino acids. From germline, CDR1 is LNHDA and CDR2 SQIVND (reference sequence).

The chain recombines TRBV19 with TRBJ2-1, with TRBD2 identical over 8 bases. The sample consisted of peripheral blood mononuclear cells (PBMCs), taken when the disease was refractory, from a patient treated with antithyroid drugs. This clonotype originated in a woman aged 40 to 55 with Graves disease. CDR3 protein: CASSILSGGGLSYNEQFF. The CDR3 bases are TGTGCCAGTAGTATATTATCGGGGGGGGGACTCTCCTACAATGAGCAGTTCTTC.